Included here is one T cell receptor beta chain sequence, with context. Its antigen is undetermined. This entry is derived from a study of T-cell memory formation after mild COVID-19. Study conclusions and caveats: Pre-infection memory contained some responding clones, which suggested that cross-reactive memory had joined.

TCRdb independently ran MiXCR on the 5' RACE reads; one entry per CDR3 protein. The data hold some 210,000 distinct CDR3 sequences, with roughly a tenth observed a single time. The CDR3 sequence is 12 residues long. Trimming cost V 7 bases and J 3 bases; bases outside gene matches: 3. Per germline, CDR1 DFQATT and CDR2 SNEGSKA (reference sequence). This rearrangement joins TRBV20-1 to TRBJ1-5; TRBD1 matches at 7 bases. Sequencing was done on a sample of PBMCs or a T cell subset sorted from them (not recorded which). This clonotype was sampled from a man aged 18 to 35 who had mild COVID-19 (a few samples of this study predate the infection). Cell type and time point are not known. CDR3 loop: CSGGQLNQPQHF. The CDR3 coding sequence is TGCAGTGGGGGACAGCTCAATCAGCCCCAGCATTTT.